This T cell receptor beta chain was documented in a study of blood T cell repertoires in COVID-19. Across the whole study: Researchers got acute and convalescent COVID-19 samples from the United States, Italy and Spain. T cells, B-cell-depleted T cells, or PBMCs supplied cDNA or gDNA.

This clone was picked up one time. The authors' processing: It was from reference gene primer amplification that nucleated cell counts were estimated. Produced via immunoSEQ multiplex PCR; TCRdb's table is partial and in-frame only. V, J and clone size reflect that table, while D and trimming were determined from the DNA. The table has a few hundred thousand clones, around 88% seen once. Trimming cost V 0 bases and J 0 bases, with 13 bases left between them. This CDR3 region has 18 residues. Germline V gives CDR1 SGHKS, CDR2 YYEKEE (reference sequence). V is TRBV5-5 and J is TRBJ1-6; D call uncertain. Sequenced material: peripheral blood. The receptor was isolated from a man aged 25-45 years with acute or convalescent COVID-19. This chain's CDR3 is CASSLDLGSSSYNSPLHF. The CDR3 DNA reads TGTGCCAGCAGCTTGGATTTGGGCTCAAGCTCCTATAATTCACCCCTCCACTTT.